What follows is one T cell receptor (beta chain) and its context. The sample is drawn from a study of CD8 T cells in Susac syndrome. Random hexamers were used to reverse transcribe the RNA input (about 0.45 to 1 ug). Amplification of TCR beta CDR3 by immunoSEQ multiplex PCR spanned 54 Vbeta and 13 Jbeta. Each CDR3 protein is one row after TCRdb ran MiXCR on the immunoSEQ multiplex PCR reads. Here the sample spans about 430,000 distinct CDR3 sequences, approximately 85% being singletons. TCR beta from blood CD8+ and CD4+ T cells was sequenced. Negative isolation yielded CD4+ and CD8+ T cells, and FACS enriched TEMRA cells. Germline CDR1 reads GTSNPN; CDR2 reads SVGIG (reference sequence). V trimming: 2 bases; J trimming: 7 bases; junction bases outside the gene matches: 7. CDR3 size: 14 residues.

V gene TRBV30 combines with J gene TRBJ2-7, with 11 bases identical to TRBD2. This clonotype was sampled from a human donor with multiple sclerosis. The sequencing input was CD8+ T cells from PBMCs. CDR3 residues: CAWSPTGLAEEQYF. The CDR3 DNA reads TGTGCCTGGAGTCCCACGGGACTAGCGGAAGAGCAGTACTTC.